In this sample, the clone carrying this T cell receptor beta chain turned up many times. Its antigen remains unknown. Libraries from naive CD8 cells were generated from approximately 22,000 to 940,000 sorted cells (with 10%, 30% or 50% RNA). The sample comes from a study of molecular identifiers for immune sequencing clone quantification. The overall study: Replicate experiments took RNA from around 18,000 or 91,000 naive CD8 cells, divided it five ways and sequenced four. Whole-study results and caveats: It was shown that clones above 20 RNA copies held over 99% of effector molecules, but under 1% in naive cells.

Previously described methods and listed TCR primers were employed for the bulk TCR libraries. TCRdb itself ran the PCR reads through MiXCR, one entry per CDR3 protein. The sample consists of some 320,000 distinct CDR3 sequences, around a fifth of them appearing once. The sequenced sample consisted of naive CD8+ T cells from blood, with Jurkat cell RNA spiked in. Subset noted: FACS-sorted CD8+CD4-CCR7+CD45RA+ naive T cells. This TCR was recovered from a human donor in good health. Some libraries in this study had Jurkat cell RNA spiked in.

CDR3: CSARQLAGEKETQYF. The CDR3, as DNA: TGCAGTGCTAGGCAACTAGCGGGGGAAAAAGAGACCCAGTACTTC. The V call is TRBV20-1, the J call TRBJ2-5; 11 bases agree with TRBD2. The CDR3 extends over 15 amino acids. Trimming at V came to 3 bases and at J to 3 bases, leaving 6 bases not matched to a gene. The germline V gene has CDR1 DFQATT and CDR2 SNEGSKA (reference sequence).